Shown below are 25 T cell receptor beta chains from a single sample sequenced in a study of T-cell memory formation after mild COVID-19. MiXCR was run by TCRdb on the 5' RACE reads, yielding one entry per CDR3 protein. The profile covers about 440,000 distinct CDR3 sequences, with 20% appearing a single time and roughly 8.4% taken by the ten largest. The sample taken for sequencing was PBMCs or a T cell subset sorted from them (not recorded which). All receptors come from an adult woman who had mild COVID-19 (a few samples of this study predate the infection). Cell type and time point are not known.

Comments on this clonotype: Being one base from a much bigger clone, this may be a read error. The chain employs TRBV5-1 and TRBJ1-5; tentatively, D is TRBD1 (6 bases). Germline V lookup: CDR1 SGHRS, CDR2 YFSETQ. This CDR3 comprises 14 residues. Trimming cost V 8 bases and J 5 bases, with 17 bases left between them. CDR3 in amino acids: CARSPGASDQPQHF. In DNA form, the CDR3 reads TGCGCCAGAAGCCCAGGGGCTTCAGATCAGCCCCAGCATTTT.

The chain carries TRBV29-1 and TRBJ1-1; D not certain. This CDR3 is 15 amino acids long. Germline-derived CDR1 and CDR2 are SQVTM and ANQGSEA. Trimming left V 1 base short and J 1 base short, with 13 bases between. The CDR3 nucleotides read TGCAGCGTTGAAGTGGAGCCAGGTAGGAACACTGAAGCTTTCTTT. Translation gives CSVEVEPGRNTEAFF.

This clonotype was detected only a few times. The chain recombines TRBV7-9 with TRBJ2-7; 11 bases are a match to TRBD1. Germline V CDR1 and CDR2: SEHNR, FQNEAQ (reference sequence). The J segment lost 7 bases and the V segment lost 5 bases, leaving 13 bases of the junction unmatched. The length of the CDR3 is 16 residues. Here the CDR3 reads CASSPGQGATSREQYF. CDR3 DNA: TGTGCCAGCAGCCCTGGACAGGGGGCTACGTCGCGGGAGCAGTACTTC. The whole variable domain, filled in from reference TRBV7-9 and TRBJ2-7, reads DTGVSQNPRHKITKRGQNVTFRCDPISEHNRLYWYRQTLGQGPEFLTYFQNEAQLEKSRLLSDRFSAERPKGSFSTLEIQRTEQGDSAMYLCASSPGQGATSREQYFGPGTRLTVT.

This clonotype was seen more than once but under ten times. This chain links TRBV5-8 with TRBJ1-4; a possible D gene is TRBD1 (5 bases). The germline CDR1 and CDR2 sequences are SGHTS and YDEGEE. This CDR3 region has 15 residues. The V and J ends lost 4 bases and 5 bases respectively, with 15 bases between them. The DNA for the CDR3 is TGTGCCAGCAGCCTGGTCGGGACGGAGAATGAAAAACTGTTTTTT. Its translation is CASSLVGTENEKLFF.

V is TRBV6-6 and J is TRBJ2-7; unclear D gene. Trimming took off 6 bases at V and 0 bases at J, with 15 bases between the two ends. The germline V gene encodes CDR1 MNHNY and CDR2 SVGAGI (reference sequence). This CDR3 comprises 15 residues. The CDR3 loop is CASRQTGLSSYEQYF. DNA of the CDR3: TGTGCCAGCAGACAAACCGGGCTTAGCTCCTACGAGCAGTACTTC.

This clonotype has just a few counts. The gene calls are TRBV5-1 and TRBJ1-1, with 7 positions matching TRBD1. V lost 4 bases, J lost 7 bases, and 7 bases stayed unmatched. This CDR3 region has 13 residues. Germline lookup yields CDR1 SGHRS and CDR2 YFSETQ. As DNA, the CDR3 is TGCGCCAGCAGCACCAACAGGGGTCTTGAAGCTTTCTTT. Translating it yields CASSTNRGLEAFF.

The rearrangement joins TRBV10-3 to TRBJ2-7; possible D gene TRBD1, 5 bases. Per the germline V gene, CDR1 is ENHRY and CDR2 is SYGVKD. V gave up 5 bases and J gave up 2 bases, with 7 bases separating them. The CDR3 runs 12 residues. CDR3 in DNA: TGTGCCATCAGTACAGGAACCTACGAGCAGTACTTC. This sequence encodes CAISTGTYEQYF.

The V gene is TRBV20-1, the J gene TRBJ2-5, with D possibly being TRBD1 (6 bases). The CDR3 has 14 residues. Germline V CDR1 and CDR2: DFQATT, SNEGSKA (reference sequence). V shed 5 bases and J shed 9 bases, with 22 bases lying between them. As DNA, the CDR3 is TGCAGTGCTCCCGAAAGGGGGTCTGATGGGGCCCAGTACTTC. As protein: CSAPERGSDGAQYF.

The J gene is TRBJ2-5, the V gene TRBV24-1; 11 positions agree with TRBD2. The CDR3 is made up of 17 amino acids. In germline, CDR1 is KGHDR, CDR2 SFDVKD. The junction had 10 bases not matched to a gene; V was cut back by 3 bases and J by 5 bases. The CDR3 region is CATSDTTLAGGLETQYF. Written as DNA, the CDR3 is TGTGCCACCAGTGATACTACCCTAGCGGGGGGTCTCGAGACCCAGTACTTC.

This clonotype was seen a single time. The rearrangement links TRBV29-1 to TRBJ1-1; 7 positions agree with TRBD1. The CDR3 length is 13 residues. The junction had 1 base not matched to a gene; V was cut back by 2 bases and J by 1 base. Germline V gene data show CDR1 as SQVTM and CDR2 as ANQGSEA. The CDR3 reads CSVEQGGNTEAFF. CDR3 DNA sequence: TGCAGCGTTGAACAGGGGGGGAACACTGAAGCTTTCTTT.

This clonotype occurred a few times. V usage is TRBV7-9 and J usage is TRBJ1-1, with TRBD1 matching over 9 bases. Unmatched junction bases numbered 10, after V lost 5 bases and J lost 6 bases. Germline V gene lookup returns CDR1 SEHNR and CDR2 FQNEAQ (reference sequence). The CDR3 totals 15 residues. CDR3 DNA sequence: TGTGCCAGCAGCCTATACAGGGGGCCCCCACCTGAAGCTTTCTTT. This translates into CASSLYRGPPPEAFF.

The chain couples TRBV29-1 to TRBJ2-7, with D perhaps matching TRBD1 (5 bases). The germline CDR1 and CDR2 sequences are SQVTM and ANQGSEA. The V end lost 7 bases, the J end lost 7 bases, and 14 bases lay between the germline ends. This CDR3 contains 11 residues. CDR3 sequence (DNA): TGCAGCGGTATACAGGATTCAGAGCAGTACTTC. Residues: CSGIQDSEQYF.

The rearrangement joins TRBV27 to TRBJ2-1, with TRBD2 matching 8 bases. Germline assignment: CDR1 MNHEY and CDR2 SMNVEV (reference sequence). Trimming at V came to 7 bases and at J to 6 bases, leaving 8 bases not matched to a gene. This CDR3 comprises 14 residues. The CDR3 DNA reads TGTGCCAGCACCTTGAGCGGGAGCTTCAATGAGCAGTTCTTC. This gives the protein CASTLSGSFNEQFF.

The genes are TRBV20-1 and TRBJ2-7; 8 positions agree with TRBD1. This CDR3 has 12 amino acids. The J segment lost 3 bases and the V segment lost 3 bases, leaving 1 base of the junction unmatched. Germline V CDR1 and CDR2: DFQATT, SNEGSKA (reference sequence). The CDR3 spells CSARTGDYEQYF. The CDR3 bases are TGCAGTGCTAGGACAGGGGACTACGAGCAGTACTTC.

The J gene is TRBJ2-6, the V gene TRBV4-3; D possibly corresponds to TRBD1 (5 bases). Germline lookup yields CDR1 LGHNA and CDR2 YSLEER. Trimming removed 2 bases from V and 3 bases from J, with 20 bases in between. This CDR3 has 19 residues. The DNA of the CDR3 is TGCGCCAGCAGCCAAAATAGGGGCTCCCGCTCGTTTGGGGCCAACGTCCTGACTTTC. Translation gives CASSQNRGSRSFGANVLTF.

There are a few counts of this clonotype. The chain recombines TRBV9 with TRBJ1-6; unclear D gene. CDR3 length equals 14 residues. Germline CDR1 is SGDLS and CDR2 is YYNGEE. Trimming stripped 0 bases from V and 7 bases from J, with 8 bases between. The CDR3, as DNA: TGTGCCAGCAGCGTAGTACCCGGCAATTCACCCCTCCACTTT. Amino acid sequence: CASSVVPGNSPLHF.

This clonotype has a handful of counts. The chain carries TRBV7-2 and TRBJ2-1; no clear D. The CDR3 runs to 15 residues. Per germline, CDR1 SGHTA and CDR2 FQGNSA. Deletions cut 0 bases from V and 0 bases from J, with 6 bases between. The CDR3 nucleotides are TGTGCCAGCAGCTTAGCCCGGAGCTCCTACAATGAGCAGTTCTTC. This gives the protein CASSLARSSYNEQFF.

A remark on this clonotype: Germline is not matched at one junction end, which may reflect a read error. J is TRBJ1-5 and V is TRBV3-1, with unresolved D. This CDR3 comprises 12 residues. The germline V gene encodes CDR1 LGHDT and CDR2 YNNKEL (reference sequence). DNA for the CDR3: TGTGACAGCAGCCAAGGTTACCAGCCCCAGCATTTT. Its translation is CDSSQGYQPQHF.

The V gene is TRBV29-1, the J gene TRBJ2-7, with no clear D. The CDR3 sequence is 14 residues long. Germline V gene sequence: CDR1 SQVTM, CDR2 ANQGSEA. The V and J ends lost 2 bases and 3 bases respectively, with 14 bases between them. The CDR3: CSVESQAGGYEQYF. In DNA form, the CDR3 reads TGCAGCGTTGAATCCCAGGCAGGTGGCTACGAGCAGTACTTC.

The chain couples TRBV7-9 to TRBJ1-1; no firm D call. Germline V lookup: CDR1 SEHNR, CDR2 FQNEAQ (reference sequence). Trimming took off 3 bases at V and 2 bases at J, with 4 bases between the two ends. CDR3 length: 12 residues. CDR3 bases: TGTGCCAGCAGCTTCCACAACACTGAAGCTTTCTTT. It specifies CASSFHNTEAFF. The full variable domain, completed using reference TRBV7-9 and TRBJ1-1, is DTGVSQNPRHKITKRGQNVTFRCDPISEHNRLYWYRQTLGQGPEFLTYFQNEAQLEKSRLLSDRFSAERPKGSFSTLEIQRTEQGDSAMYLCASSFHNTEAFFGQGTRLTVV.

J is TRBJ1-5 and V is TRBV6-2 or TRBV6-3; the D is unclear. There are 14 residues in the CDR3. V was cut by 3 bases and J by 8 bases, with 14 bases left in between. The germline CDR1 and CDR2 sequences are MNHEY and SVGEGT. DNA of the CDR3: TGTGCCAGCAGTTATAGCGCTTTTCGGGAGCCCCAGCATTTT. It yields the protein CASSYSAFREPQHF.

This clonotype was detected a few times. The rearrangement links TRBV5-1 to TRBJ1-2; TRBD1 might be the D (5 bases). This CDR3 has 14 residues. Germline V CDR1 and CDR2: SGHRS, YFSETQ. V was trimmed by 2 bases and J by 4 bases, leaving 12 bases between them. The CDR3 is CASSLGDGPYGYTF. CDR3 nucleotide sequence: TGCGCCAGCAGCTTAGGGGACGGACCCTATGGCTACACCTTC.

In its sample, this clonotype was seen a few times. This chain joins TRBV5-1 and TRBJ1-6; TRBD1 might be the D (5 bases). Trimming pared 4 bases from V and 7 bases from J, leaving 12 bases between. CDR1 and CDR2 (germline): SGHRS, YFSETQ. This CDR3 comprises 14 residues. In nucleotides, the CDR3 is TGCGCCAGCAGCGGCGGACAAGGCAATTCACCCCTCCACTTT. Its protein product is CASSGGQGNSPLHF.

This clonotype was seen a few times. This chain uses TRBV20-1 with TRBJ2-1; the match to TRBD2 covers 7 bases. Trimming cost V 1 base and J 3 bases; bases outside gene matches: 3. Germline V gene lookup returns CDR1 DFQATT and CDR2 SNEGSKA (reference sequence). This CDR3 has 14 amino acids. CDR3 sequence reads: CSARGAGLYNEQFF. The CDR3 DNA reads TGCAGTGCTAGAGGAGCGGGGCTCTACAATGAGCAGTTCTTC.

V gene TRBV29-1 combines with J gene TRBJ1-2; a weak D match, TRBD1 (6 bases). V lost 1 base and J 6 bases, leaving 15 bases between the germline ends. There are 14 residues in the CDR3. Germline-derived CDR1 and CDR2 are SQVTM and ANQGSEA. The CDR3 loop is CSVEVMAGEHGYTF. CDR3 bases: TGCAGCGTTGAAGTAATGGCAGGGGAACATGGCTACACCTTC.